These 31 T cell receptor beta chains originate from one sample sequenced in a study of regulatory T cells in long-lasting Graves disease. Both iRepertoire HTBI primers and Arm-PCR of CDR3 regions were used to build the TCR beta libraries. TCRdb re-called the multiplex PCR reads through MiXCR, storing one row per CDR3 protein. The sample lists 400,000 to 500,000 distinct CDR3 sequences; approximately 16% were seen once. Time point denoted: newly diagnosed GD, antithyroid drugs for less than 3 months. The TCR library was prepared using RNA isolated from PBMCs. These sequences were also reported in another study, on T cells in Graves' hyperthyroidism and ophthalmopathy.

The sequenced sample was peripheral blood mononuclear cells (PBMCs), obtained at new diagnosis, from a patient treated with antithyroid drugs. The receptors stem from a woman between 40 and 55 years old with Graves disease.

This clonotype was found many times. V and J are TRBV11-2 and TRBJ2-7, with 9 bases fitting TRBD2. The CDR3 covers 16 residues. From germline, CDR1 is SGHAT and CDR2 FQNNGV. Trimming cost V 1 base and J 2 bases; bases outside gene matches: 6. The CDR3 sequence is CASSLGSLAGTYEQYF. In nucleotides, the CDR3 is TGTGCCAGCAGCTTAGGCTCCCTAGCGGGGACCTACGAGCAGTACTTC.

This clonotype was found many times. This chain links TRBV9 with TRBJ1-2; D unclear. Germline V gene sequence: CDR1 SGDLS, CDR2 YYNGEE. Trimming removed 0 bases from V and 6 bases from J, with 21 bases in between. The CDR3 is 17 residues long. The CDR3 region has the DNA TGTGCCAGCAGCGTAGCCGGGATCGGGCCCCAAGATGATGGCTACACCTTC. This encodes CASSVAGIGPQDDGYTF.

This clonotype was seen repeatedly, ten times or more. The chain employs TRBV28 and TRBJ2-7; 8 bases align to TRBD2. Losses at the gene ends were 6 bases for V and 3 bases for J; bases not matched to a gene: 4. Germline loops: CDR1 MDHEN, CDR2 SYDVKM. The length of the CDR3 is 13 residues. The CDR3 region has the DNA TGTGCCAGCAGGGGGGGACTAGGCTACGAGCAGTACTTC. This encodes CASRGGLGYEQYF. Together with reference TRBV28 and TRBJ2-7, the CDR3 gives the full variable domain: DVKVTQSSRYLVKRTGEKVFLECVQDMDHENMFWYRQDPGLGLRLIYFSYDVKMKEKGDIPEGYSVSREKKERFSLILESASTNQTSMYLCASRGGLGYEQYFGPGTRLTVT.

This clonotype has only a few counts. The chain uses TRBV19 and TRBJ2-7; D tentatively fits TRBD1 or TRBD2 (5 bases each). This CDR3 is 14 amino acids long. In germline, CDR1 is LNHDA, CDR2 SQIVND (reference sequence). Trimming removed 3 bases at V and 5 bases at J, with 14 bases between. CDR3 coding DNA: TGTGCCAGTAGTATCCTCGGGGCCTTGGACGAGCAGTACTTC. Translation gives CASSILGALDEQYF.

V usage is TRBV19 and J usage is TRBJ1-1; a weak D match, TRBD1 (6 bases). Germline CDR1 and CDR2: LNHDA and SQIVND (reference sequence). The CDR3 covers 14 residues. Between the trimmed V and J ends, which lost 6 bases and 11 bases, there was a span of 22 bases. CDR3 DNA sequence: TGTGCCAGTAGCTTCCGGGACACCGGATTTGGGGCTTTCTTT. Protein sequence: CASSFRDTGFGAFF.

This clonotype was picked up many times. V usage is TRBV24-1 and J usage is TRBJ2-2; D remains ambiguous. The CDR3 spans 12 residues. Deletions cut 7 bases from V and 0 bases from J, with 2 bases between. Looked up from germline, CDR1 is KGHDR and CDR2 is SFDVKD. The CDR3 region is CATRANTGELFF. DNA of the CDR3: TGTGCCACCAGGGCGAACACCGGGGAGCTGTTTTTT.

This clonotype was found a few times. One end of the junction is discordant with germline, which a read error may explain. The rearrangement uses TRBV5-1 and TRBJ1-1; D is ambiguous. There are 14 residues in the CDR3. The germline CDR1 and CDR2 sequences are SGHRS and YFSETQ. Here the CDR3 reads CASSSGSMNTEALF. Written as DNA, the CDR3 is TGCGCCAGCAGCTCGGGGAGCATGAACACTGAAGCTCTCTTT.

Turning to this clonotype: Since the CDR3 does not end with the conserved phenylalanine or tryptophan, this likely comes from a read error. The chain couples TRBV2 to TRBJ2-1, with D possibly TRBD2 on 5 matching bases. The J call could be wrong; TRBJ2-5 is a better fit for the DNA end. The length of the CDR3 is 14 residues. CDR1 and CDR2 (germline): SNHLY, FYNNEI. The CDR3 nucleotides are TGTGCCAGCAGCTCTATCGTCGGCGGGGAGACCCAGTACTCC. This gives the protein CASSSIVGGETQYS.

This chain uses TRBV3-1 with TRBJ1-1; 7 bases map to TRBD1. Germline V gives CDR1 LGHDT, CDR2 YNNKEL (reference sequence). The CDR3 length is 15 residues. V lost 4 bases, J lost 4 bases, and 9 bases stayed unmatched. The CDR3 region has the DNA TGTGCCAGCAGCCCCCCGGGACAGAAGGGCACTGAAGCTTTCTTT. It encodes CASSPPGQKGTEAFF.

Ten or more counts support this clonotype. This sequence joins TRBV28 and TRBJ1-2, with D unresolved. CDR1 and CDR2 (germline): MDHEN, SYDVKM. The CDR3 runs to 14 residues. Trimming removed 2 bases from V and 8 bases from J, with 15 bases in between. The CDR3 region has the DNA TGTGCCAGCAGTTTAGAGTTAGGCACTAACGGCTACACCTTC. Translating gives CASSLELGTNGYTF.

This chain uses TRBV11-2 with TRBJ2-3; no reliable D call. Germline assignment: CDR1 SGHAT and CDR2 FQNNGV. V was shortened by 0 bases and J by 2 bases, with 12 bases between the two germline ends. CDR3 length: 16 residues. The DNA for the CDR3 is TGTGCCAGCAGCTTAGAAGTACAGAGAATCACAGATACGCAGTATTTT. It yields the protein CASSLEVQRITDTQYF.

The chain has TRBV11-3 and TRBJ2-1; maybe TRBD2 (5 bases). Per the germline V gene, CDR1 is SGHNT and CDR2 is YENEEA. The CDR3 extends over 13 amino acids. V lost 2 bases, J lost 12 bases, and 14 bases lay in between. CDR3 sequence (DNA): TGTGCCAGCAGCTTAACTAGTCAGATTGGGCAGTTCTTC. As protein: CASSLTSQIGQFF. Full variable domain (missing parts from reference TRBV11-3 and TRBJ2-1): EAGVVQSPRYKIIEKKQPVAFWCNPISGHNTLYWYLQNLGQGPELLIRYENEEAVDDSQLPKDRFSAERLKGVDSTLKIQPAELGDSAVYLCASSLTSQIGQFFGPGTRLTVL.

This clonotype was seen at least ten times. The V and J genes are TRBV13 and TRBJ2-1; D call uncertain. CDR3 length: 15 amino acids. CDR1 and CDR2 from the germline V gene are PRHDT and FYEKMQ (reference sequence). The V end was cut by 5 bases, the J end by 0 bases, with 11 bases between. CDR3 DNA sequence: TGTGCCAGCAGCCTAAGCCTTCGCTCCTACAATGAGCAGTTCTTC. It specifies CASSLSLRSYNEQFF.

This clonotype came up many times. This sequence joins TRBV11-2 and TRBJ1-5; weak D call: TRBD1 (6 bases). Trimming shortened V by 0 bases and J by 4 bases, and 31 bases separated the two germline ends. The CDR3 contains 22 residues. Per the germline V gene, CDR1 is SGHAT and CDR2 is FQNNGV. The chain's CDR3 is CASSLDVDGISTGQLENQPQHF. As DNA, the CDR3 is TGTGCCAGCAGCTTAGATGTTGACGGTATAAGCACAGGGCAACTAGAGAATCAGCCCCAGCATTTT.

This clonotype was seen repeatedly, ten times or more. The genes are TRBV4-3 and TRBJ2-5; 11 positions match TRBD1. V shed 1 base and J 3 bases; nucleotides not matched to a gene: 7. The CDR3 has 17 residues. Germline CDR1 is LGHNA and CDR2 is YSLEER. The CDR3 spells CASSQGRAGQGEETQYF. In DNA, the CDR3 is TGCGCCAGCAGCCAAGGGCGCGCGGGACAGGGGGAAGAGACCCAGTACTTC.

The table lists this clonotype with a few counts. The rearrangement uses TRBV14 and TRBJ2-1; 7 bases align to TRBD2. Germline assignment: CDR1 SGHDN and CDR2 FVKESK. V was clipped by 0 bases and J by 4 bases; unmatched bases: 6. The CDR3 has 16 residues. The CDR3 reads CASSQDSRGIYNEQFF. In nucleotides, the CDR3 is TGTGCCAGCAGCCAAGATTCGCGGGGGATTTACAATGAGCAGTTCTTC.

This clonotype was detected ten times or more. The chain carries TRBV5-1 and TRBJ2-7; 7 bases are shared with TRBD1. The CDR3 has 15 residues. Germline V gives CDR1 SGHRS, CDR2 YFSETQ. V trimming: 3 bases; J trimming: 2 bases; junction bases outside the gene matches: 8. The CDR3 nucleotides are TGCGCCAGCAGCTCAGGACAGGCGGCTACCTACGAGCAGTACTTC. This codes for CASSSGQAATYEQYF.

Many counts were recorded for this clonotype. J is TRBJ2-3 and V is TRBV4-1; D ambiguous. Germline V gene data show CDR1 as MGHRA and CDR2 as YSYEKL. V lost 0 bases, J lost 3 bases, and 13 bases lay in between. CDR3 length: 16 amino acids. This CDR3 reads CASSQDMEFRTDTQYF. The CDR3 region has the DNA TGCGCCAGCAGCCAAGATATGGAGTTTAGAACAGATACGCAGTATTTT.

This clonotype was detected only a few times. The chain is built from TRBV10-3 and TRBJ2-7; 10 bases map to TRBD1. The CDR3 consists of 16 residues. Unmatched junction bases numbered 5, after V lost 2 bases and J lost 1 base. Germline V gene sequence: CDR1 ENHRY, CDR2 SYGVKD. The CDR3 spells CAISEPRQGASYEQYF. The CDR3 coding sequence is TGTGCCATCAGTGAGCCAAGACAGGGGGCTTCCTACGAGCAGTACTTC.

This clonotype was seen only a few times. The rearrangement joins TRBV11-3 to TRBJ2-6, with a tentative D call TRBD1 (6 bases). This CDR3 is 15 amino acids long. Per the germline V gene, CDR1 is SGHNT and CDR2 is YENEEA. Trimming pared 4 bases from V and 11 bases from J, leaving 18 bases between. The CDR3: CASSSPGKGDDVLTF. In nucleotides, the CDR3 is TGTGCCAGCAGCTCCCCGGGCAAGGGGGATGACGTCCTGACTTTC.

The CDR3 sequence: CASSQSGAGLSSYEQYF. In nucleotides, the CDR3 is TGTGCCAGCAGCCAAAGCGGGGCGGGACTCAGCTCCTACGAGCAGTACTTC. The chain employs TRBV3-1 and TRBJ2-7, with 7 positions matching TRBD2. The CDR3 spans 17 residues. Per the germline V gene, CDR1 is LGHDT and CDR2 is YNNKEL (reference sequence). The V and J ends lost 2 bases and 0 bases, in that order; junction bases with no gene match: 10.

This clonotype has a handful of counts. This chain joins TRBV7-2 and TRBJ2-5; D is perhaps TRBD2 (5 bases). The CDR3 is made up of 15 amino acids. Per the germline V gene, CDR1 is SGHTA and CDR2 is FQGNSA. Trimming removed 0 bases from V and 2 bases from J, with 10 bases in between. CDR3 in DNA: TGTGCCAGCAGCTTAGCGGGAGTAGAGCAAGAGACCCAGTACTTC. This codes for CASSLAGVEQETQYF.

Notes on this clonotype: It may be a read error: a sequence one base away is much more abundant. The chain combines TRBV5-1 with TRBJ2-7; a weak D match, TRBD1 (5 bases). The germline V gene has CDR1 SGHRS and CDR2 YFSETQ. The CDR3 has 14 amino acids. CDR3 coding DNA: TGCGCCAACAGCCCCGACCCCGGACAAAACGAGCAGTACTTC. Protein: CANSPDPGQNEQYF.

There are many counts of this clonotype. The CDR3 region is CASSRAQAHEQYF. DNA for the CDR3: TGTGCCAGCAGTCGAGCCCAGGCCCACGAGCAGTACTTC. The chain carries TRBV12-3 or TRBV12-4 and TRBJ2-7; D ambiguous. This CDR3 spans 13 amino acids. The ends were cut back, 5 bases at V and 5 bases at J, with 13 bases in the middle.

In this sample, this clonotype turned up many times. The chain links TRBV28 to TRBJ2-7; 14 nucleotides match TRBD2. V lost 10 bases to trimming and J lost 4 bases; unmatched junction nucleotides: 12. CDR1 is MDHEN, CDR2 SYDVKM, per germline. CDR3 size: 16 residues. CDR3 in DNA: TGTGCCACAAACAGTATAGGACTAGCGGGAGGTTACGAGCAGTACTTC. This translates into CATNSIGLAGGYEQYF.

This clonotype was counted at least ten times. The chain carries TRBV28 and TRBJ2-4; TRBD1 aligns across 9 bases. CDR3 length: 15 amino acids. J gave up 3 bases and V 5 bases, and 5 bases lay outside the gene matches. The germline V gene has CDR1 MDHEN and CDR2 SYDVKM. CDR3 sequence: CASSPDRGFKNIQYF. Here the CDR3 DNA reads TGTGCCAGCAGTCCGGACAGGGGTTTCAAAAACATTCAGTACTTC.

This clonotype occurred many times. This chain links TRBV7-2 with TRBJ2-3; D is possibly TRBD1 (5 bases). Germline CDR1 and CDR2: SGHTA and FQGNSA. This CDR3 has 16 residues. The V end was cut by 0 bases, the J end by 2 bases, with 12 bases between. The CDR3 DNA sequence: TGTGCCAGCAGCTTAGCGAAAACAGGAGCCACAGATACGCAGTATTTT. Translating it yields CASSLAKTGATDTQYF. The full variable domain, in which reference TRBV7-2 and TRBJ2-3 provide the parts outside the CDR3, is GAGVSQSPSNKVTEKGKDVELRCDPISGHTALYWYRQSLGQGLEFLIYFQGNSAPDKSGLPSDRFSAERTGGSVSTLTIQRTQQEDSAVYLCASSLAKTGATDTQYFGPGTRLTVL.

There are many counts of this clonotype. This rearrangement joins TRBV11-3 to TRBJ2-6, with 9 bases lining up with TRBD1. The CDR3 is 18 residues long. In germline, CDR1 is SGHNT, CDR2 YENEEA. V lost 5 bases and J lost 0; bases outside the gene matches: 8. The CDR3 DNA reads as TGTGCCAGCAGCCCCTGGACAGGGGATTACTCTGGGGCCAACGTCCTGACTTTC. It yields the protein CASSPWTGDYSGANVLTF.

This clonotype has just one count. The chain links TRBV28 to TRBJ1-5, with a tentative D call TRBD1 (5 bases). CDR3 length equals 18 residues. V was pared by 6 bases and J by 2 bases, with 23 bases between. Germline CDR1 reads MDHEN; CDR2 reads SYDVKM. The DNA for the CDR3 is TGTGCCAGCAGACCCTCCCCCGGCCAGGGCCGGGGCAATCAGCCCCAGCATTTT. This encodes CASRPSPGQGRGNQPQHF. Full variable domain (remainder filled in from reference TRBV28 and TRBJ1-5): DVKVTQSSRYLVKRTGEKVFLECVQDMDHENMFWYRQDPGLGLRLIYFSYDVKMKEKGDIPEGYSVSREKKERFSLILESASTNQTSMYLCASRPSPGQGRGNQPQHFGDGTRLSIL.

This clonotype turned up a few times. The CDR3 sequence is CASSFTGNSGNTIYF. DNA of the CDR3: TGTGCCAGCAGCTTCACGGGGAACTCTGGAAACACCATATATTTT. The chain carries TRBV5-5 and TRBJ1-3; D gene unclear. In germline, CDR1 is SGHKS, CDR2 YYEKEE (reference sequence). The CDR3 runs 15 residues. V shed 2 bases and J shed 0 bases, with 9 bases lying between them.

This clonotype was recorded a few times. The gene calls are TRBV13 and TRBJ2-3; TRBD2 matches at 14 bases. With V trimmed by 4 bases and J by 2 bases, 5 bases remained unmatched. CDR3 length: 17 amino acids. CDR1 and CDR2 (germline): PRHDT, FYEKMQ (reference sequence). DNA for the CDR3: TGTGCCAGCAGCTGGGGACTAGCGGGAGAAGTCACAGATACGCAGTATTTT. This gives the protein CASSWGLAGEVTDTQYF.